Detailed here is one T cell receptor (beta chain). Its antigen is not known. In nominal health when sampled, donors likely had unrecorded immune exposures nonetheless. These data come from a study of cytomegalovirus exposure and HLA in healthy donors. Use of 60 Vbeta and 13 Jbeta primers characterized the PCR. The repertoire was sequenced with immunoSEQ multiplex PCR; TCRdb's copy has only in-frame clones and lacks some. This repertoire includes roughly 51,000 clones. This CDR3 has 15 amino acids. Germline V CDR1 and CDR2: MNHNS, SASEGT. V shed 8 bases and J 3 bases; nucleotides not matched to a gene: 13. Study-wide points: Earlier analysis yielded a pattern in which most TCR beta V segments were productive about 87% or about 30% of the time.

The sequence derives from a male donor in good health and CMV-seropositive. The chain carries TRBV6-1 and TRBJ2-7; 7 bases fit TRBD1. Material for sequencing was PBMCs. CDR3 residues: CASGPPGQPNYEQYF. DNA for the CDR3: TGTGCCAGCGGGCCCCCGGGACAGCCAAACTACGAGCAGTACTTC.